This TCR beta chain was sequenced in a study of control samples from healthy donors and cancer patients. Assay: immunoSEQ multiplex PCR; the TCRdb copy retains only in-frame clones and omits some. The sample lists under 150,000 clones; 89% were seen once. Germline V lookup: CDR1 DFQATT, CDR2 SNEGSKA (reference sequence). J lost 5 bases, V lost 3 bases, and 14 bases had no gene match. The CDR3 is made up of 16 amino acids. The TCR was taken from a man aged 45-65 years with head and neck cancer. The chain combines TRBV20-1 with TRBJ1-1; 8 bases agree with TRBD1. The sequenced sample was PBMCs. CDR3 DNA sequence: TGCAGTGCTAGTCCCCAGGGGGCATCGTTTGGTACTGAAGCTTTCTTT. This gives the protein CSASPQGASFGTEAFF.